Below, 10 T cell receptor beta chains from the same sample are listed, as sequenced in a study of sequential checkpoint blockade in melanoma. Profiling relied on immunoSEQ multiplex PCR, and the TCRdb table lists in-frame clones only, not all of them. The sample holds under 20,000 clones, about 80% seen once. Noted treatment: randomized to nivolumab then ipilimumab (arm A) or the reverse (arm B). The material was CD8+ T cells sorted from blood (inferred from file names), obtained from a patient given nivolumab and ipilimumab in sequence. The receptors were gathered from a human donor with melanoma.

This rearrangement joins TRBV9 to TRBJ1-1; D is perhaps TRBD1 (5 bases). The CDR3 spans 14 residues. V shed 0 bases and J shed 4 bases, with 10 bases lying between them. CDR1 and CDR2 (germline): SGDLS, YYNGEE. The CDR3 coding sequence is TGTGCCAGCAGCGTAGAAGGGGCCGGCACTGAAGCTTTCTTT. Protein product: CASSVEGAGTEAFF. The complete variable domain, with remaining parts taken from reference TRBV9 and TRBJ1-1, reads DSGVTQTPKHLITATGQRVTLRCSPRSGDLSVYWYQQSLDQGLQFLIQYYNGEERAKGNILERFSAQQFPDLHSELNLSSLELGDSALYFCASSVEGAGTEAFFGQGTRLTVV.

The chain employs TRBV4-3 and TRBJ1-2; D unclear. Germline lookup yields CDR1 LGHNA and CDR2 YSLEER. The V end lost 0 bases, the J end lost 5 bases, and 13 bases lay between the germline ends. The CDR3 sequence is 15 residues long. CDR3 amino acids: CASSQDRRALYGYTF. The CDR3 DNA reads TGCGCCAGCAGCCAAGATAGGAGGGCCCTTTATGGCTACACCTTC.

The V call is TRBV4-3, the J call TRBJ1-5; 7 bases line up with TRBD1. The CDR3 runs to 15 residues. The germline V gene has CDR1 LGHNA and CDR2 YSLEER. V gave up 1 base and J gave up 4 bases; unmatched junction bases: 4. CDR3 sequence reads: CASSQGTGSNQPQHF. In DNA form, the CDR3 reads TGCGCCAGCAGCCAAGGGACAGGATCTAATCAGCCCCAGCATTTT.

This clone was detected only a few times. The genes are TRBV19 and TRBJ1-5; no clear D. The germline V and J ends were trimmed by 5 bases and 3 bases, with 11 bases remaining between them. There are 14 residues in the CDR3. Germline V gene lookup returns CDR1 LNHDA and CDR2 SQIVND (reference sequence). The CDR3 bases are TGTGCCAGTAGTCCTCGAGCGCTCAATCAGCCCCAGCATTTT. This translates into CASSPRALNQPQHF.

The rearrangement uses TRBV7-9 and TRBJ2-7; 7 nucleotides align to TRBD2. V shed 2 bases, J shed 7 bases, and the junction held 11 bases outside the gene matches. The length of the CDR3 is 15 residues. Germline V gives CDR1 SEHNR, CDR2 FQNEAQ (reference sequence). The CDR3, as DNA: TGTGCCAGCAGCTTATTGTTAGCGGGCAGGGATGAGCAGTACTTC. This encodes CASSLLLAGRDEQYF. Based on the CDR3 plus reference TRBV7-9 and TRBJ2-7, the full variable domain is DTGVSQNPRHKITKRGQNVTFRCDPISEHNRLYWYRQTLGQGPEFLTYFQNEAQLEKSRLLSDRFSAERPKGSFSTLEIQRTEQGDSAMYLCASSLLLAGRDEQYFGPGTRLTVT.

The table lists this clone with a few counts. The chain couples TRBV7-9 to TRBJ2-7; D possibly corresponds to TRBD1 (5 bases). Germline V gene data show CDR1 as SEHNR and CDR2 as FQNEAQ (reference sequence). V gave up 5 bases and J gave up 2 bases, with 10 bases separating them. This CDR3 comprises 13 residues. This chain's CDR3 is CASSRTNTYEQYF. The CDR3 coding sequence is TGTGCCAGCAGCCGGACAAATACCTACGAGCAGTACTTC.

This clone was detected only once. This sequence joins TRBV7-8 and TRBJ2-7, with 7 nucleotides matching TRBD1. The V and J ends lost 1 base and 3 bases, in that order; junction bases with no gene match: 6. The CDR3 covers 15 residues. Germline loops: CDR1 SGHVS, CDR2 FQNEAQ. This chain's CDR3 is CASSLGVGGNYEQYF. CDR3 nucleotides: TGTGCCAGCAGCTTAGGGGTAGGGGGCAACTACGAGCAGTACTTC.

This chain uses TRBV4-1 with TRBJ2-7; D remains ambiguous. CDR3 length equals 13 residues. V lost 1 base and J 3 bases, leaving 7 bases between the germline ends. Germline V gives CDR1 MGHRA, CDR2 YSYEKL. The CDR3 DNA follows: TGCGCCAGCAGCCAAGGACTGAACTACGAGCAGTACTTC. It is translated as CASSQGLNYEQYF.

The chain recombines TRBV10-2 with TRBJ1-3, with no clear D. Germline CDR1 and CDR2: WSHSY and SAAADI. V gave up 2 bases and J gave up 4 bases, with 9 bases separating them. The CDR3 loop spans 14 amino acids. The CDR3 sequence is CASSEQVYGNTIYF. The CDR3 bases are TGCGCCAGCAGTGAGCAGGTGTACGGAAACACCATATATTTT.

V and J are TRBV19 and TRBJ2-7; 8 bases align to TRBD1. J gave up 4 bases and V 5 bases, and 7 bases lay outside the gene matches. The CDR3 runs 14 residues. Germline V CDR1 and CDR2: LNHDA, SQIVND (reference sequence). The CDR3 reads CASSPQGAGYEQYF. As DNA, the CDR3 is TGTGCCAGTAGTCCTCAGGGGGCGGGTTACGAGCAGTACTTC. Full variable domain (missing parts from reference TRBV19 and TRBJ2-7): DGGITQSPKYLFRKEGQNVTLSCEQNLNHDAMYWYRQDPGQGLRLIYYSQIVNDFQKGDIAEGYSVSREKKESFPLTVTSAQKNPTAFYLCASSPQGAGYEQYFGPGTRLTVT.